This T cell receptor beta chain appears in the sequencing data of a study of response to subunit inactivated influenza vaccine (dated by TCRdb to 2017 to 2018). Background on the whole study: Deep quantitative T cell receptor repertoire profiling was used in the study to track responses to a trivalent subunit inactivated influenza vaccine.

Clipping removes 1 base from V and 4 bases from J, with 4 as the unmatched junction base count. Including cysteine and phenylalanine, the CDR3 has 14 amino acids. Just the 42-base CDR3 DNA is kept, in frame starting at base 1. Reading the germline V gene gives CDR1 SQVTM and CDR2 ANQGSEA. This clonotype was counted a few times. The target of this receptor is not known. The input lacks base qualities; no much larger clone sits a single base away. Library construction relied on RT-PCR. The instrument was an Illumina HiSeq 2500. TCRdb's own reprocessing of the public reads used fastp at Q25 and MiXCR and kept productive beta chains. Each entry merges the rows of one CDR3 protein and shows their most common DNA and genes. This sample lists about 540,000 distinct CDR3 sequences; around 15% were detected once. Jointly, the top ten make up around 10% of the sample. What the research found in general, with its limitations: The authors suggested that each seasonal influenza vaccination may recruit only a limited number of new T cells.

The receptor was derived from a man aged 45-60 years who received an inactivated influenza vaccine. Donor details come from another sample of the same person, matched by shared clones. Sequencing used PBMCs from blood, obtained 11 to 12 days after vaccination. The V gene is TRBV29-1 and the J gene is TRBJ2-1; 7 bases in the middle match TRBD1. The bases are TGCAGCGTTGAAGGCCCGGGACAGTACAATGAGCAGTTCTTC. Its product reads: CSVEGPGQYNEQFF.